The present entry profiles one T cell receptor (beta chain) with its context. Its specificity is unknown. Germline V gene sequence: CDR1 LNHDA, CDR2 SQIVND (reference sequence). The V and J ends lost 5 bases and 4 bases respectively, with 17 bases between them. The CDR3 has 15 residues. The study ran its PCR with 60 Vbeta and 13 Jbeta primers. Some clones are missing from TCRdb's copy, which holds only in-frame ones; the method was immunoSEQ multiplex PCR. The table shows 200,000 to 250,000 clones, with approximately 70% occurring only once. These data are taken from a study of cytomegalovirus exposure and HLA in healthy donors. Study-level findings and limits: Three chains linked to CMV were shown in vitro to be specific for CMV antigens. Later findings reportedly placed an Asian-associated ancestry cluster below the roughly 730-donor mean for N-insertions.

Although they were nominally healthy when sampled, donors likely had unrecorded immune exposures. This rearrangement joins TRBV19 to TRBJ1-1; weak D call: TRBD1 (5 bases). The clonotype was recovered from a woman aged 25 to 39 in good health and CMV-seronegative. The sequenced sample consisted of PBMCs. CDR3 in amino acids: CASSEPLGGATEAFF. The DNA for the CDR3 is TGTGCCAGTAGTGAGCCATTAGGAGGGGCCACTGAAGCTTTCTTT.